One and the same sample provided the 24 T cell receptor beta chains below, sequenced in a study of glioma-infiltrating T cells. TCR alpha and beta CDR3 regions were amplified from RNA using iRepertoire nested multiplex PCR. From the multiplex PCR reads, TCRdb called clonotypes with MiXCR, one entry per CDR3 protein. The repertoire has 150,000 to 200,000 distinct CDR3 sequences, 30% to 40% of them found once; the top ten carry 20% to 25%. The sample comprised glioma tissue, nonneoplastic brain tissue, or PBMCs (not recorded which). These receptors were taken from a human donor with low-grade glioma or glioblastoma, undergoing nonglioma brain surgery, or in good health (not recorded which).

This clonotype was seen many times. The J gene is TRBJ2-5, the V gene TRBV20-1; no clear D gene. CDR3 size: 14 residues. Per germline, CDR1 DFQATT and CDR2 SNEGSKA (reference sequence). Trimming shortened V by 6 bases and J by 2 bases, and 16 bases separated the two germline ends. CDR3 loop: CSATPRATQETQYF. DNA of the CDR3: TGCAGTGCCACCCCCCGGGCCACACAAGAGACCCAGTACTTC.

This rearrangement joins TRBV3-1 to TRBJ2-6, with a tentative D call TRBD2 (6 bases). The germline CDR1 and CDR2 sequences are LGHDT and YNNKEL (reference sequence). The CDR3 consists of 16 residues. The V end was cut by 0 bases, the J end by 8 bases, with 14 bases between. CDR3 nucleotides: TGTGCCAGCAGCCAAGACGTAGTACGGGGGACCAACGTCCTGACTTTC. It codes for CASSQDVVRGTNVLTF.

This clonotype was detected only a few times. The gene calls are TRBV10-3 and TRBJ2-5, with D maybe TRBD1 (5 bases). The V end lost 2 bases, the J end lost 5 bases, and 12 bases lay between the germline ends. The CDR3 contains 14 residues. Germline V lookup: CDR1 ENHRY, CDR2 SYGVKD. The CDR3, as DNA: TGTGCCATCAGTGAGCCAGGGTCTTATGAGACCCAGTACTTC. This sequence encodes CAISEPGSYETQYF.

In regard to this clonotype: A read error is possible here, since a much larger clone lies one base away. This chain connects TRBV7-3 to TRBJ1-1; D unclear. There are 14 residues in the CDR3. Trimming removed 5 bases at V and 4 bases at J, with 14 bases between. Germline V gene sequence: CDR1 SGHTA, CDR2 FQGTGA. DNA for the CDR3: TGTGCCAGCAGCCGCATAGTGGGAGGCACTGAAGCTTTCTTT. It yields the protein CASSRIVGGTEAFF. Full variable domain (missing parts from reference TRBV7-3 and TRBJ1-1): GAGVSQTPSNKVTEKGKYVELRCDPISGHTALYWYRQSLGQGPEFLIYFQGTGAADDSGLPNDRFFAVRPEGSVSTLKIQRTERGDSAVYLCASSRIVGGTEAFFGQGTRLTVV.

Details on this clonotype: The final CDR3 position lacks the conserved phenylalanine or tryptophan, pointing to a likely read error. The chain uses TRBV20-1 and TRBJ1-5; weak D call: TRBD1 (6 bases). In germline, CDR1 is DFQATT, CDR2 SNEGSKA (reference sequence). V was shortened by 5 bases and J by 6 bases, with 17 bases between the two germline ends. There are 14 residues in the CDR3. CDR3 nucleotides: TGCAGTGCTCCTAAAGCCGGGGACACTCAGCCCCAGCATCTT. Amino acid sequence: CSAPKAGDTQPQHL.

This clonotype was picked up many times. The rearrangement joins TRBV3-1 to TRBJ1-1; possible D gene TRBD1, 5 bases. Trimming took off 3 bases at V and 7 bases at J, with 12 bases between the two ends. The CDR3 has 13 residues. In germline, CDR1 is LGHDT, CDR2 YNNKEL (reference sequence). CDR3 nucleotides: TGTGCCAGCAGCCACAGACAGCCGATTGAAGCTTTCTTT. It translates to CASSHRQPIEAFF.

Many counts were recorded for this clonotype. The chain uses TRBV27 and TRBJ2-7, with D perhaps being TRBD1 or TRBD2 (5 bases each). The CDR3 runs to 11 residues. V lost 6 bases, J lost 2 bases, and 5 bases lay in between. From germline, CDR1 is MNHEY and CDR2 SMNVEV (reference sequence). For the CDR3, the DNA is TGTGCCAGCAGGGGGGCCTACGAGCAGTACTTC. Translating it yields CASRGAYEQYF.

The count of this clonotype is one. This may arise from a read error, as a much more abundant clone is one base away. This chain links TRBV29-1 with TRBJ2-1, with D hard to call. Trimming took 8 bases from V and 5 from J, leaving 10 bases between them. The CDR3 has 11 residues. Germline CDR1 and CDR2: SQVTM and ANQGSEA. CDR3 nucleotides: TGCAGCCGGGCCACAGACAATGAGCAGTTCTTC. Protein: CSRATDNEQFF.

This clonotype was recorded at least ten times. The CDR3 coding sequence is TGTGCCAGCAGTTACAGGGGTGGCACTGAAGCTTTCTTT. Encoded protein: CASSYRGGTEAFF. The gene calls are TRBV6-5 and TRBJ1-1; possible D gene TRBD1, 5 bases. V lost 2 bases, J lost 4 bases, and 8 bases lay in between. The CDR3 has 13 residues. Looked up from germline, CDR1 is MNHEY and CDR2 is SVGAGI.

This clonotype was recorded a few times. This rearrangement joins TRBV12-3 or TRBV12-4 to TRBJ2-1, with 8 bases aligning to TRBD2. Trimming took 2 bases from V and 6 from J; bases not matched to a gene: 6. CDR3 size: 15 residues. The CDR3 reads CASSLNREGRNEQFF. The CDR3 DNA sequence: TGTGCCAGCAGTTTAAACCGGGAGGGCCGCAATGAGCAGTTCTTC.

The chain recombines TRBV19 with TRBJ1-2; D ambiguous. The CDR3 is made up of 16 amino acids. V dropped 4 bases and J dropped 2 bases, with 17 bases sitting between them. Germline V gene sequence: CDR1 LNHDA, CDR2 SQIVND (reference sequence). The CDR3 DNA sequence: TGTGCCAGTAGTACCGCTAGTGAGGTACCAAACTATGGCTACACCTTC. Translating gives CASSTASEVPNYGYTF.

This clonotype was found many times. This chain's CDR3 is CASSSRNRGRLDTQYF. In DNA, the CDR3 is TGTGCCAGCAGTTCGAGGAACAGGGGGCGCTTAGATACGCAGTATTTT. The rearrangement uses TRBV6-2 or TRBV6-3 and TRBJ2-3; 9 bases fit TRBD1. Losses at the gene ends were 4 bases for V and 5 bases for J; bases not matched to a gene: 10. CDR1 and CDR2 (germline): MNHEY, SVGEGT. The CDR3 loop spans 16 amino acids.

The chain combines TRBV18 with TRBJ1-2; 9 bases are a match to TRBD1. With V trimmed by 2 bases and J by 10 bases, 11 bases remained unmatched. CDR1 is KGHSH and CDR2 is LQKENI in the germline V gene. The CDR3 has 15 residues. The CDR3 bases are TGTGCCAGCTCACCAGGAAGGGGACAGGGAGTTAACTACACCTTC. Amino acids: CASSPGRGQGVNYTF.

Of note for this clonotype: This may be a read error, as it is one base from a much larger clone. V and J are TRBV7-2 and TRBJ2-7, with a possible D match to TRBD2 (5 bases). The CDR3 sequence is 13 residues long. Germline-derived CDR1 and CDR2 are SGHTA and FQGNSA. In nucleotides, the CDR3 is TGTGCCAGCAGCCCCTGGCGGGTCTACGAGAAGTACTTC. It codes for CASSPWRVYEKYF. Complete variable domain (other parts from reference TRBV7-2 and TRBJ2-7): GAGVSQSPSNKVTEKGKDVELRCDPISGHTALYWYRQSLGQGLEFLIYFQGNSAPDKSGLPSDRFSAERTGGSVSTLTIQRTQQEDSAVYLCASSPWRVYEKYFGPGTRLTVT.

This clonotype was picked up many times. The V call is TRBV4-1, the J call TRBJ2-1; D call uncertain. In germline, CDR1 is MGHRA, CDR2 YSYEKL. Trimming took 0 bases from V and 2 from J, leaving 11 bases between them. The CDR3 length is 16 residues. CDR3 amino acids: CASSQESAVTYNEQFF. The CDR3 DNA reads TGCGCCAGCAGCCAAGAGTCAGCAGTCACCTACAATGAGCAGTTCTTC.

This clonotype was seen just once. A much larger clone lies a single base off, so this may be a read error. The chain links TRBV7-6 to TRBJ2-3, with 11 bases matching TRBD2. This CDR3 has 18 amino acids. J gave up 4 bases and V 5 bases, and 14 bases lay outside the gene matches. The germline V gene encodes CDR1 SGHVS and CDR2 FNYEAQ. The CDR3 loop reads CASSKVRSTSGSSDTQYF. The CDR3 DNA reads TGTGCCAGCAGCAAGGTCCGGTCCACTAGCGGGAGCTCAGATACGCAGTATTTT.

With regard to this clonotype: Relative to the germline gene, one junction end is altered; a read error may explain this. The gene calls are TRBV7-3 and TRBJ2-1; 7 bases match TRBD2. This CDR3 comprises 13 residues. Germline V gives CDR1 SGHTA, CDR2 FQGTGA. CDR3 coding DNA: TGCGCCAGCTGGAGAGCGGGACCCAATGAGCAGTTCTTC. It translates to CASWRAGPNEQFF.

Of note for this clonotype: An end of the junction differs from the germline gene, which may be a read error. The gene calls are TRBV28 and TRBJ2-1; 8 bases agree with TRBD2. This CDR3 region has 17 residues. CDR1 and CDR2 (germline): MDHEN, SYDVKM. CDR3 sequence reads: CSSSYSGLAGFYNEQFF. CDR3 DNA: TGTTCCAGCAGTTACTCCGGACTAGCTGGTTTTTACAATGAGCAGTTCTTC.

At least ten counts were recorded for this clonotype. The chain combines TRBV19 with TRBJ1-5; no reliable D call. This CDR3 spans 15 amino acids. CDR1 is LNHDA, CDR2 SQIVND, per germline (reference sequence). The V end lost 3 bases, the J end lost 2 bases, and 11 bases lay between the germline ends. For the CDR3, the DNA is TGTGCCAGTAGTATTATAGCCATCGGCAATCAGCCCCAGCATTTT. Its translation: CASSIIAIGNQPQHF.

This clonotype was recorded many times. The chain links TRBV6-1 to TRBJ1-3; a possible D gene is TRBD1 (5 bases). Looked up from germline, CDR1 is MNHNS and CDR2 is SASEGT. The length of the CDR3 is 16 residues. V lost 8 bases and J lost 0, with 17 bases in between. This chain's CDR3 is CASGKKGVSSGNTIYF. The CDR3 DNA sequence: TGTGCCAGCGGAAAGAAAGGGGTCAGCTCTGGAAACACCATATATTTT.

This clonotype turned up a few times. V gene TRBV5-1 combines with J gene TRBJ1-5; no reliable D call. Trimming cost V 4 bases and J 0 bases, with 11 bases left between them. Germline-derived CDR1 and CDR2 are SGHRS and YFSETQ. There are 15 residues in the CDR3. CDR3 residues: CASSPGGISNQPQHF. The CDR3 nucleotides read TGCGCCAGCAGCCCCGGCGGGATTAGCAATCAGCCCCAGCATTTT.

A word on this clonotype: At one end, the junction sequence differs from germline, possibly due to a read error. This rearrangement joins TRBV7-6 to TRBJ2-1, with 10 positions matching TRBD2. Germline CDR1 SGHVS, CDR2 FNYEAQ. The CDR3 extends over 20 amino acids. Here the CDR3 reads CASSPHGPSGRAAFYNEQLF. The CDR3 nucleotides read TGTGCCAGCAGCCCCCACGGTCCGAGCGGGAGGGCCGCGTTCTACAATGAGCAGCTCTTC. Drawing the rest from reference TRBV7-6 and TRBJ2-1, the complete variable domain is GAGVSQSPRYKVTKRGQDVALRCDPISGHVSLYWYRQALGQGPEFLTYFNYEAQQDKSGLPNDRFSAERPEGSISTLTIQRTEQRDSAMYRCASSPHGPSGRAAFYNEQLFGPGTRLTVL.

The gene calls are TRBV4-3 and TRBJ1-1, with 7 positions matching TRBD1. The CDR3 consists of 14 residues. CDR1 is LGHNA, CDR2 YSLEER, per germline. The V gene end was trimmed by 3 bases and the J gene end by 7 bases; junction bases not matched to a gene: 8. The CDR3 protein is CASSHDLRDSEAFF. CDR3 coding DNA: TGCGCCAGCAGCCATGACCTCCGGGACAGTGAAGCTTTCTTT.

The chain employs TRBV6-1 and TRBJ2-1, with TRBD2 identical over 8 bases. V shed 6 bases, J shed 4 bases, and the junction held 8 bases outside the gene matches. Germline V lookup: CDR1 MNHNS, CDR2 SASEGT. The CDR3 contains 15 residues. In DNA form, the CDR3 reads TGTGCCAGCAGCCTAATAGCGGGAAGATACAATGAGCAGTTCTTC. This sequence encodes CASSLIAGRYNEQFF.